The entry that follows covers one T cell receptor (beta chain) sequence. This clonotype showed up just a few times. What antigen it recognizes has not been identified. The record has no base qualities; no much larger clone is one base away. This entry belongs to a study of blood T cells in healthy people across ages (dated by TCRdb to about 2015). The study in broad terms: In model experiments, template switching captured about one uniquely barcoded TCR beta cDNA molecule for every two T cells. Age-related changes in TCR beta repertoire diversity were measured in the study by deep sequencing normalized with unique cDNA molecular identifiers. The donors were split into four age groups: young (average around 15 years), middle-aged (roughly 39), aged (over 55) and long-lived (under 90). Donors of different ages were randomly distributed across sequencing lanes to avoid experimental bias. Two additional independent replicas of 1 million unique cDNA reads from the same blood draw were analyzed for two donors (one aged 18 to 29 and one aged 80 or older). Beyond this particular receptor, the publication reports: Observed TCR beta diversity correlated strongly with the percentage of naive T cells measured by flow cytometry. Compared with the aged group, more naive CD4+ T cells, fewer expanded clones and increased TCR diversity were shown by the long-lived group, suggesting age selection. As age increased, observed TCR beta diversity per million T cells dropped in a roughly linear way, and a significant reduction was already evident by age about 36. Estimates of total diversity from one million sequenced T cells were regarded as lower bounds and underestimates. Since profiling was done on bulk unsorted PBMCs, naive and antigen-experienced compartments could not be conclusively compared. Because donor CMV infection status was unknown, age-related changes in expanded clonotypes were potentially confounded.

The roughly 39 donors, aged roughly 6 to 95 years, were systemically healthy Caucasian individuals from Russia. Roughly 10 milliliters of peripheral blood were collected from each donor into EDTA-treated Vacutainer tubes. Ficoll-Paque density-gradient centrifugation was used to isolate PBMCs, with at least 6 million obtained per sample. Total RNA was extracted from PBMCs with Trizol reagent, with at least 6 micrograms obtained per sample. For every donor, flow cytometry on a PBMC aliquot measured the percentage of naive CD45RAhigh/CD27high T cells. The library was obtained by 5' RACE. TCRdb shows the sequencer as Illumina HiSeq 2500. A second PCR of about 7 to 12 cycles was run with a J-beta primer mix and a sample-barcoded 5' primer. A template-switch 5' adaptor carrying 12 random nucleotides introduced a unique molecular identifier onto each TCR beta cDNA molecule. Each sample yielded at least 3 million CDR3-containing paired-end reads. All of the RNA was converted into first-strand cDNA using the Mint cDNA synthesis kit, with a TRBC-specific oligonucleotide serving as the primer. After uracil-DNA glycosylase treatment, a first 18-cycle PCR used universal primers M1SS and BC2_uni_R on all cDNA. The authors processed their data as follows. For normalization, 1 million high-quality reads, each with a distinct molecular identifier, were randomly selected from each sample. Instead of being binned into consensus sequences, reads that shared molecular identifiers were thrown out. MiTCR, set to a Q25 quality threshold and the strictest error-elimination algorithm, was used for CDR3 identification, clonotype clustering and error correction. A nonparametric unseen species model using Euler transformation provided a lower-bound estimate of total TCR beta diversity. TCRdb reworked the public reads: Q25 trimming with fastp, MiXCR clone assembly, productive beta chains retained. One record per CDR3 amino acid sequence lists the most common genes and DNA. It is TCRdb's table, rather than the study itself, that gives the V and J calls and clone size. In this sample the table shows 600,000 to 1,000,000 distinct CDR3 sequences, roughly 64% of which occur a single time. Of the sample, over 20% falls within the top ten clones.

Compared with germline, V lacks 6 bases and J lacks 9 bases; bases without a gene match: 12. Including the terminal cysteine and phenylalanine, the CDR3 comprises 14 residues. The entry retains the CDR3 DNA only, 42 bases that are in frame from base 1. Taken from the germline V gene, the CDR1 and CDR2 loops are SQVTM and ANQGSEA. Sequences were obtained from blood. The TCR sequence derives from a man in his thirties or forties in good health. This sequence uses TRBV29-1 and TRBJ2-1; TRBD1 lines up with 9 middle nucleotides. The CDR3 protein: CSVFLRTGVGEQFF. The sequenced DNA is TGCAGCGTCTTTTTGAGGACAGGGGTGGGTGAGCAGTTCTTC.